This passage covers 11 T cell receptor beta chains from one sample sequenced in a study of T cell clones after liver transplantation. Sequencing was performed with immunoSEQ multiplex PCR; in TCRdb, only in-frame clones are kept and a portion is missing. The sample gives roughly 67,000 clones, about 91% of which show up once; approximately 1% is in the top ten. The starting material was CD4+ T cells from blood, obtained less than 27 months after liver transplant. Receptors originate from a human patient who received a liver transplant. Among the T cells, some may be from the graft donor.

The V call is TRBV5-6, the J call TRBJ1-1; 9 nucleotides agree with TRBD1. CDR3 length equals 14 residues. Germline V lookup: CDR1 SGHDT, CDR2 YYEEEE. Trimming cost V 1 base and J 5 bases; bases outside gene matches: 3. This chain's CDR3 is CASSLNRGLTEAFF. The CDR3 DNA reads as TGTGCCAGCAGCTTGAACAGGGGGCTGACTGAAGCTTTCTTT.

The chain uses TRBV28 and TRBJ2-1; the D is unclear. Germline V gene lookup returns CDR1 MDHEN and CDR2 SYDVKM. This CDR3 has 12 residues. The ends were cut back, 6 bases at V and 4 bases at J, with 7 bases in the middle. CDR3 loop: CASRHGYNEQFF. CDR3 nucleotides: TGTGCCAGCAGGCACGGGTACAATGAGCAGTTCTTC.

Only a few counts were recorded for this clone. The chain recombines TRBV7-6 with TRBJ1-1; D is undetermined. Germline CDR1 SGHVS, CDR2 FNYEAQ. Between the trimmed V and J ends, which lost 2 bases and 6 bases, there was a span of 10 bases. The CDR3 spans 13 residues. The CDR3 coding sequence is TGTGCCAGCAGCTTAACCGAGAGGTCTGAAGCTTTCTTT. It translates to CASSLTERSEAFF. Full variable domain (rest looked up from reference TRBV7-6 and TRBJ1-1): GAGVSQSPRYKVTKRGQDVALRCDPISGHVSLYWYRQALGQGPEFLTYFNYEAQQDKSGLPNDRFSAERPEGSISTLTIQRTEQRDSAMYRCASSLTERSEAFFGQGTRLTVV.

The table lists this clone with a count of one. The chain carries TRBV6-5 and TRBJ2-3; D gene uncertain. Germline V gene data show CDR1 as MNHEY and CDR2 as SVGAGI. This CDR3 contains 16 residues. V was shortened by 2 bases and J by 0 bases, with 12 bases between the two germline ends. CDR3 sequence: CASSYRTFGSTDTQYF. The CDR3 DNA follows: TGTGCCAGCAGTTACCGGACGTTCGGTAGCACAGATACGCAGTATTTT.

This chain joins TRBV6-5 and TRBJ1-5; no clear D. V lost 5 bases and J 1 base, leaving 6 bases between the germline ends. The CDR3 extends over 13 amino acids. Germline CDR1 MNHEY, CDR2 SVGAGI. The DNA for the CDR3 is TGTGCCAGCAGTGCACGCAGCAATCAGCCCCAGCATTTT. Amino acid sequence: CASSARSNQPQHF.

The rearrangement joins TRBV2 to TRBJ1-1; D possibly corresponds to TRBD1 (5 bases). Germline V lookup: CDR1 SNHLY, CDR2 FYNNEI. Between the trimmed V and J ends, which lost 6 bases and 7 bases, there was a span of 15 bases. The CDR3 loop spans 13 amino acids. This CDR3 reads CASRTDSSNEAFF. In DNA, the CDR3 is TGTGCCAGCAGAACCGACAGCTCAAATGAAGCTTTCTTT.

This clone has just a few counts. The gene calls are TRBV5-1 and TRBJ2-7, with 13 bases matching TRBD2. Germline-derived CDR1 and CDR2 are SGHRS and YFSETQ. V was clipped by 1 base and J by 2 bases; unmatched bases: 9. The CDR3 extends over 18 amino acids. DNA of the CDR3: TGCGCCAGCAGCTTGCTTCGCCCCGGGACTAGCGGGACCTACGAGCAGTACTTC. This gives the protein CASSLLRPGTSGTYEQYF.

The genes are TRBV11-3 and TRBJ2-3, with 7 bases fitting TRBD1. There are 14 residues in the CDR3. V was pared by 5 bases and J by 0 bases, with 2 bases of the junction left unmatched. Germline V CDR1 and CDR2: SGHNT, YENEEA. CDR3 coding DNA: TGTGCCAGCAGCCCGGGACAGAGCACAGATACGCAGTATTTT. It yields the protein CASSPGQSTDTQYF.

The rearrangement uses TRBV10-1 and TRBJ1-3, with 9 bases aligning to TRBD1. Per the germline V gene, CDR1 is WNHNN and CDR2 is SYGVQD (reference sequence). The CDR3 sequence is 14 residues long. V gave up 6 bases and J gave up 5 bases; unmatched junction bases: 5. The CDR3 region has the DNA TGCGCCAGCAGGGACAGGGGAAGTAGAAACACCATATATTTT. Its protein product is CASRDRGSRNTIYF.

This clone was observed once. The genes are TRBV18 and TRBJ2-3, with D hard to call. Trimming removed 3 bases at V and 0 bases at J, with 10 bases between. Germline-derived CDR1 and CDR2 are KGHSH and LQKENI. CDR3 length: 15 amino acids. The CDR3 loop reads CASSPEVGSTDTQYF. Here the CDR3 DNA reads TGTGCCAGCTCACCTGAAGTGGGAAGCACAGATACGCAGTATTTT.

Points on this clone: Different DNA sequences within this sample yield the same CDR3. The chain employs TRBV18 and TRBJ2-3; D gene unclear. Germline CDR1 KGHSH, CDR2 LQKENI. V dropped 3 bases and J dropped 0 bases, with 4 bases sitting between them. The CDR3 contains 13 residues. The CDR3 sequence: CASSPPSTDTQYF. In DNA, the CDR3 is TGTGCCAGCTCACCGCCTAGCACAGATACGCAGTATTTT.